The 32 T cell receptor beta chains reported below all come from one sample, sequenced in a study of T cells in women clearing cervical HPV infection. Assay: immunoSEQ multiplex PCR; the TCRdb copy retains only in-frame clones and omits some. The sample data list tens of thousands of clones. The sequenced sample was blood buffy coat. These receptors were obtained from a woman between 18 and 69 years old with a cervical HPV16 infection that either progressed to CIN3+ or cleared (not recorded which).

Remarks on this clone: From the germline J gene comes the end of the CDR3, since the read stops 3 residues before it. The rearrangement uses TRBV11-2 and TRBJ2-5; 10 bases are a match to TRBD1. Germline-derived CDR1 and CDR2 are SGHAT and FQNNGV. V was clipped by 5 bases and J by 2 bases; unmatched bases: 5. This CDR3 has 15 amino acids. The sequenced CDR3 bases are TGTGCCAGCAGCCGGGACAGGGGTATTCAAGAGACC. Protein product: CASSRDRGIQET. The full-length CDR3 reads as CASSRDRGIQETQYF.

With regard to this clone: The CDR3 extends 3 residues past the end of the read, so its final part is completed from the germline J gene. The rearrangement uses TRBV10-3 and TRBJ2-1; 9 positions agree with TRBD1. The CDR3 runs 14 residues. Trimming removed 4 bases from V and 6 bases from J; junction bases left unmatched: 4. Germline loops: CDR1 ENHRY, CDR2 SYGVKD. The covered CDR3 bases are TGTGCCATCAGTGGGGACAGGGATAGCAATGAG. This gives the protein CAISGDRDSNE. The CDR3, in full, reads CAISGDRDSNEQFF.

Note on this clone: The read stops 3 residues short of the end of the CDR3; the missing end is completed from the germline J gene. The chain links TRBV7-8 to TRBJ1-1, with 8 bases lining up with TRBD1. The CDR3 loop spans 11 amino acids. Germline V gene sequence: CDR1 SGHVS, CDR2 FQNEAQ. Trimming took 6 bases from V and 7 from J; bases not matched to a gene: 1. The DNA read from the CDR3 is TGTGCCAGCAGTACAGGGGGTGAA. Translating it yields CASSTGGE. The whole CDR3 protein reads CASSTGGEAFF.

Turning to this clone: The read halts 3 residues ahead of the CDR3 end, with the missing end drawn from the germline J gene. V is TRBV10-3 and J is TRBJ1-2, with 8 bases identical to TRBD1. This CDR3 has 16 amino acids. Germline-derived CDR1 and CDR2 are ENHRY and SYGVKD. Unmatched junction bases numbered 7, after V lost 0 bases and J lost 4 bases. The covered CDR3 bases are TGTGCCATCAGTGAGTCGGAACAGGGGGACGGCTATGGC. As protein: CAISESEQGDGYG. The whole CDR3 sequence is CAISESEQGDGYGYTF.

Concerning this clone: The read ends 3 residues before the CDR3 terminus; that terminus is restored from the germline J gene. The genes are TRBV7-2 and TRBJ1-2; 7 bases are a match to TRBD1. Germline V gene sequence: CDR1 SGHTA, CDR2 FQGNSA. CDR3 length: 14 amino acids. Trimming removed 4 bases from V and 6 bases from J; junction bases left unmatched: 8. Incomplete CDR3 DNA: TGTGCCAGCAGCTCCTCTGACAGGGTCGATGGC. Translated, it gives CASSSSDRVDG. The CDR3 reads in full as CASSSSDRVDGYTF.

In the case of this clone: The read comes to an end 3 residues before the CDR3 does, leaving the germline J gene to fill in the end. The chain is built from TRBV7-8 and TRBJ2-1, with TRBD2 identical over 13 bases. Losses at the gene ends were 5 bases for V and 7 bases for J; bases not matched to a gene: 5. Looked up from germline, CDR1 is SGHVS and CDR2 is FQNEAQ. The CDR3 has 15 amino acids. The CDR3 bases that were read are TGTGCCAGCAGCCCGGGACTAGCGGGGCTAAATGAG. This sequence encodes CASSPGLAGLNE. The entire CDR3 is CASSPGLAGLNEQFF.

Of note for this clone: The CDR3 goes on 3 residues after the read ends, and that part is filled in from the germline J gene. The chain employs TRBV20-1 and TRBJ2-3, with 8 bases identical to TRBD1. J gave up 3 bases and V 6 bases, and 14 bases lay outside the gene matches. The CDR3 loop spans 16 amino acids. CDR1 is DFQATT and CDR2 is SNEGSKA in the germline V gene (reference sequence). The part of the CDR3 DNA that was read is TGCAGTGCCCCCCAGGGGGCGGATTTGTTGACAGATACG. It codes for CSAPQGADLLTDT. The CDR3 in full is CSAPQGADLLTDTQYF.

For this clone: The read finishes 3 residues shy of the CDR3 end, and the germline J gene is used to complete it. The gene calls are TRBV6-4 and TRBJ2-6; 7 nucleotides line up with TRBD2. Germline CDR1 and CDR2: MRHNA and SNTAGT. This CDR3 has 15 residues. After removal of 2 bases from V and 2 bases from J, the junction contained 0 bases not matched to a gene. The covered CDR3 bases are TGTGCCAGCAGTGACGCGGGGGCTGGGGCCAACGTC. Amino acid sequence: CASSDAGAGANV. The complete CDR3 protein is CASSDAGAGANVLTF.

CDR3 sequence: CASSIMGGGQPQHF. The sequenced CDR3 bases are TGTGCCAGTAGTATCATGGGGGGTGGTCAGCCC. The chain joins TRBV19 to TRBJ1-5; TRBD1 is a possible D gene (5 bases). The read ends 3 residues shy of where the CDR3 ends; the end is completed using the germline J gene. V lost 3 bases to trimming and J lost 6 bases, with 12 bases between them. Per germline, CDR1 LNHDA and CDR2 SQIVND (reference sequence). This CDR3 has 14 residues. Full variable domain (outside the CDR3, taken from reference TRBV19 and TRBJ1-5): DGGITQSPKYLFRKEGQNVTLSCEQNLNHDAMYWYRQDPGQGLRLIYYSQIVNDFQKGDIAEGYSVSREKKESFPLTVTSAQKNPTAFYLCASSIMGGGQPQHFGDGTRLSIL.

About this clone itself: The DNA ends 3 residues before the CDR3 does, and the rest of the CDR3 is filled in from the germline J gene. This rearrangement joins TRBV30 to TRBJ1-5; TRBD1 matches 7 bases. Germline V gene lookup returns CDR1 GTSNPN and CDR2 SVGIG (reference sequence). The trim removed 7 bases at V and 5 bases at J, leaving 8 bases unmatched. CDR3 size: 13 residues. The CDR3 DNA, read in part, is TGTGCCTCGACGACAGGGCGGGATCAGCCC. Amino acid sequence: CASTTGRDQP. The full CDR3 protein reads CASTTGRDQPQHF. Complete variable domain (other parts from reference TRBV30 and TRBJ1-5): SQTIHQWPATLVQPVGSPLSLECTVEGTSNPNLYWYRQAAGRGLQLLFYSVGIGQISSEVPQNLSASRPQDRQFILSSKKLLLSDSGFYLCASTTGRDQPQHFGDGTRLSIL.

Incomplete CDR3 DNA: TGCAGTGGCTCAACGGACAGCTCCTACAATGAG. This encodes CSGSTDSSYNE. From start to end, the CDR3 is CSGSTDSSYNEQFF. V is TRBV20-1 and J is TRBJ2-1; maybe TRBD1 (6 bases). The read is 3 residues too short to cover the CDR3 end, so that end is filled in from the germline J gene. CDR1 DFQATT and CDR2 SNEGSKA come from the germline V gene (reference sequence). The CDR3 extends over 14 amino acids. V gave up 7 bases and J gave up 0 bases, with 13 bases separating them.

Details on this clone: The sequence runs out 3 residues before the end of the CDR3; the remainder is reconstructed from the germline J gene. The V gene is TRBV20-1, the J gene TRBJ1-6, with D tentatively TRBD1 (6 bases). CDR3 length: 14 residues. Deletions cut 1 base from V and 4 bases from J, with 8 bases between. Per germline, CDR1 DFQATT and CDR2 SNEGSKA (reference sequence). The CDR3 here is CSARGTVYNSPLHF. The DNA read from the CDR3 is TGCAGTGCTAGAGGGACAGTTTATAATTCACCC.

Partial CDR3 DNA: TGCAGTGCTAGAGGCAGACAGAACACCGGGGAG. Translated, it gives CSARGRQNTGE. The entire CDR3 protein reads CSARGRQNTGELFF. The chain recombines TRBV20-1 with TRBJ2-2; unclear D gene. The read ends 3 residues before the CDR3 terminus; that terminus is restored from the germline J gene. The CDR3 is 14 residues long. Germline lookup yields CDR1 DFQATT and CDR2 SNEGSKA (reference sequence). The V end lost 1 base, the J end lost 1 base, and 7 bases lay between the germline ends.

Notes on this clone: The DNA ends 3 residues before the CDR3 does, and the rest of the CDR3 is filled in from the germline J gene. The V gene is TRBV28, the J gene TRBJ2-3, with D perhaps TRBD1 (5 bases). The CDR3 runs to 13 residues. Germline CDR1 reads MDHEN; CDR2 reads SYDVKM. The V and J ends lost 2 bases and 4 bases respectively, with 7 bases between them. Here the CDR3 reads CASSLRGPDTQYF. Incomplete CDR3 DNA: TGTGCCAGCAGTTTAAGGGGTCCAGATACG.

Turning to this clone: With the read ending 3 residues before the CDR3 end, the germline J gene is used to fill in that end. This rearrangement joins TRBV30 to TRBJ2-7; weak D call: TRBD1 (5 bases). The CDR3 runs 11 residues. Trimming cost V 7 bases and J 2 bases, with 9 bases left between them. Per the germline V gene, CDR1 is GTSNPN and CDR2 is SVGIG (reference sequence). CDR3 DNA (partial): TGTGCCTCACAGGAAACCTACGAG. Translation: CASQETYE. The CDR3, in full, reads CASQETYEQYF.

On this clone: The CDR3 end lies 3 residues beyond the end of the read and is filled in from the germline J gene. The chain recombines TRBV7-3 with TRBJ2-3; D not resolved. V gave up 7 bases and J gave up 6 bases, with 11 bases separating them. CDR1 is SGHTA, CDR2 FQGTGA, per germline. This CDR3 has 12 residues. The DNA read from the CDR3 is TGTGCCAGCACCAATAGATCCGATACG. Protein product: CASTNRSDT. The CDR3 as a whole reads CASTNRSDTQYF. The variable domain in full, with the rest retrieved from reference TRBV7-3 and TRBJ2-3, is GAGVSQTPSNKVTEKGKYVELRCDPISGHTALYWYRQSLGQGPEFLIYFQGTGAADDSGLPNDRFFAVRPEGSVSTLKIQRTERGDSAVYLCASTNRSDTQYFGPGTRLTVL.

Of note for this clone: The missing CDR3 end, 3 residues past where the read stops, is filled in from the germline J gene. This rearrangement joins TRBV7-9 to TRBJ2-1; 7 bases are shared with TRBD2. Trimming removed 3 bases from V and 3 bases from J; junction bases left unmatched: 5. This CDR3 is 15 amino acids long. Germline CDR1 is SEHNR and CDR2 is FQNEAQ (reference sequence). The CDR3 loop reads CASSLGGGLYNEQFF. The DNA read from the CDR3 is TGTGCCAGCAGCTTGGGCGGGGGACTCTACAATGAG.

Concerning this clone itself: The read ends 3 residues shy of where the CDR3 ends; the end is completed using the germline J gene. The chain uses TRBV6-1 and TRBJ2-7; 7 positions match TRBD1. J was trimmed by 4 bases and V by 4 bases; bases with no gene match: 10. The CDR3 runs to 15 residues. The germline V gene encodes CDR1 MNHNS and CDR2 SASEGT. The CDR3 is CASSANRGAPYEQYF. CDR3 DNA, as far as it was read: TGTGCCAGCAGTGCCAACAGGGGCGCCCCTTACGAG.

Worth noting for this clone: Read sequence stops 3 residues before the CDR3 end, and the germline J gene provides the missing end. The chain uses TRBV7-3 and TRBJ1-1; 10 bases agree with TRBD1. The V and J ends lost 1 base and 4 bases, in that order; junction bases with no gene match: 9. Germline lookup yields CDR1 SGHTA and CDR2 FQGTGA. This CDR3 comprises 17 residues. CDR3 DNA (partial): TGTGCCAGCAGCTTAAACGGGGGAGGACAGGGGGGCACTGAA. Translation gives CASSLNGGGQGGTE. The CDR3 in its entirety is CASSLNGGGQGGTEAFF.

Of note for this clone: The CDR3 end is not reached by the read, which stops 3 residues before it; the germline J gene fills it in. This chain uses TRBV2 with TRBJ2-5; no clear D gene. CDR3 length equals 12 residues. Germline lookup yields CDR1 SNHLY and CDR2 FYNNEI. The V end lost 8 bases, the J end lost 5 bases, and 12 bases lay between the germline ends. CDR3 bases read: TGTGCCAGCCATGGAAACGGGGAGACC. Translating it yields CASHGNGET. The full CDR3 protein reads CASHGNGETQYF.

In the case of this clone: The DNA ends 3 residues before the CDR3 does, and the rest of the CDR3 is filled in from the germline J gene. This chain joins TRBV11-2 and TRBJ2-7; 11 bases map to TRBD2. The germline gives CDR1 SGHAT, CDR2 FQNNGV. CDR3 length: 15 residues. V dropped 5 bases and J dropped 0; count of bases not matched to a gene: 3. Partial CDR3 DNA: TGTGCCAGCAGCCCTCTAGCGGGGGGCTCCTACGAG. Amino acid sequence: CASSPLAGGSYE. The entire CDR3 protein reads CASSPLAGGSYEQYF. Variable domain in full (rest from reference TRBV11-2 and TRBJ2-7): EAGVAQSPRYKIIEKRQSVAFWCNPISGHATLYWYQQILGQGPKLLIQFQNNGVVDDSQLPKDRFSAERLKGVDSTLKIQPAKLEDSAVYLCASSPLAGGSYEQYFGPGTRLTVT.

CDR3 DNA (partial): TGTGCCAGCAGTGAGGACAGGGGTTCTGAA. Residues: CASSEDRGSE. The entire CDR3 protein reads CASSEDRGSEAFF. This chain links TRBV2 with TRBJ1-1, with 9 bases aligning to TRBD1. The CDR3 end falls 3 residues outside the read, so it is completed with the germline J gene. The CDR3 covers 13 residues. Trimming cost V 3 bases and J 6 bases; bases outside gene matches: 2. Germline V CDR1 and CDR2: SNHLY, FYNNEI.

As concerns this clone: The read gets to within 3 residues of the CDR3 end, and the germline J gene fills in the rest. The chain joins TRBV20-1 to TRBJ2-1; TRBD1 matches at 8 bases. The CDR3 has 14 amino acids. Germline V gene sequence: CDR1 DFQATT, CDR2 SNEGSKA (reference sequence). V lost 6 bases and J lost 1; bases outside the gene matches: 5. The CDR3 here is CSAKDRVSYNEQFF. The DNA read from the CDR3 is TGCAGTGCGAAGGACAGGGTTTCCTACAATGAG.

Of note for this clone: The CDR3 goes on 3 residues after the read ends, and that part is filled in from the germline J gene. V is TRBV18 and J is TRBJ1-1; possible D gene TRBD1, 5 bases. Trimming took 6 bases from V and 2 from J, leaving 10 bases between them. Germline V gene lookup returns CDR1 KGHSH and CDR2 LQKENI. The CDR3 runs to 13 residues. The CDR3 region is CASSQTENTEAFF. The covered CDR3 bases are TGTGCCAGCTCGCAGACAGAAAACACTGAA.

As concerns this clone: The read ends 3 residues before the CDR3 terminus; that terminus is restored from the germline J gene. Different DNA sequences within this sample yield the same CDR3. This rearrangement joins TRBV7-2 to TRBJ1-3, with unresolved D. CDR1 and CDR2 (germline): SGHTA, FQGNSA. The CDR3 is 14 amino acids. V was shortened by 5 bases and J by 0 bases, with 8 bases between the two germline ends. This CDR3 is CASSPRASGNTIYF. The CDR3 DNA, read in part, is TGTGCCAGCAGCCCGCGGGCCTCTGGAAACACC.

Comment on this clone: The sequenced fragment ends 3 residues before the CDR3 boundary, so the rest is inferred from the germline J gene. J is TRBJ1-2 and V is TRBV20-1, with a possible D match to TRBD1 (5 bases). Trimming took 2 bases from V and 5 from J, leaving 9 bases between them. CDR1 and CDR2 from the germline V gene are DFQATT and SNEGSKA (reference sequence). The CDR3 loop spans 12 amino acids. The CDR3 DNA, read in part, is TGCAGTGCTAGACCCCGGGGGTATGGC. Its protein is CSARPRGYG. The full CDR3 sequence reads CSARPRGYGYTF.

In regard to this clone: The observed sequence ends 3 residues before the CDR3 terminus, with the missing tail filled in from the germline J gene. The chain is built from TRBV2 and TRBJ2-2, with D perhaps matching TRBD1 (6 bases). Germline V gene lookup returns CDR1 SNHLY and CDR2 FYNNEI. The CDR3 spans 15 residues. Incomplete CDR3 DNA: TGTGCCAGCAGAGACCAGGGGCGACCTAATGAAAAG. Translation: CASRDQGRPNEK. Given in full, the CDR3 is CASRDQGRPNEKLFF.

CDR3 DNA (partial): TGTGCCAGCAGCTTAGCTGCGGGTGAAAAG. Translation: CASSLAAGEK. In full, the CDR3 reads CASSLAAGEKLFF. This chain uses TRBV7-9 with TRBJ2-2; maybe TRBD2 (5 bases). The read terminates 3 residues ahead of where the CDR3 ends, so the germline J gene completes it. The CDR3 has 13 residues. Germline CDR1 and CDR2: SEHNR and FQNEAQ (reference sequence). The full variable domain, rest sourced from reference TRBV7-9 and TRBJ2-2, is DTGVSQNPRHKITKRGQNVTFRCDPISEHNRLYWYRQTLGQGPEFLTYFQNEAQLEKSRLLSDRFSAERPKGSFSTLEIQRTEQGDSAMYLCASSLAAGEKLFFGEGSRLTVL.

On this clone: The read gets to within 3 residues of the CDR3 end, and the germline J gene fills in the rest. The chain uses TRBV5-1 and TRBJ2-1; 10 nucleotides line up with TRBD2. CDR1 is SGHRS, CDR2 YFSETQ, per germline. The ends lost 4 bases at V and 6 bases at J; junction bases unmatched: 10. This CDR3 is 16 amino acids long. CDR3 sequence: CASSLRLAGVGNEQFF. Partial CDR3 DNA: TGCGCCAGCAGCCTGAGGCTAGCGGGGGTCGGCAATGAG.

Worth noting for this clone: Coverage ceases 3 residues before the CDR3 finishes, and the germline J gene fills in the end. The V gene is TRBV14, the J gene TRBJ2-4, with a tentative D call TRBD1 (6 bases). This CDR3 has 17 residues. The germline V and J ends were trimmed by 5 bases and 0 bases, with 17 bases remaining between them. Germline V lookup: CDR1 SGHDN, CDR2 FVKESK. The part of the CDR3 DNA that was read is TGTGCCAGCAGCGCCAGGACAGACTTTATAGCCAAAAACATT. This translates into CASSARTDFIAKNI. The whole CDR3 protein is CASSARTDFIAKNIQYF.

On this clone itself: Read coverage stops 3 residues before the CDR3 terminus; the germline J gene supplies the remainder. The rearrangement links TRBV12-3 or TRBV12-4 to TRBJ1-2, with TRBD1 identical over 11 bases. The CDR3 has 17 residues. The CDR3 sequence: CASSFGPLGQGVGGYTF. The sequenced CDR3 bases are TGTGCCAGCAGTTTTGGTCCGTTGGGACAGGGGGTGGGCGGC.

Comment on this clone: The CDR3 is cut off 3 residues early in the read; its end comes from the germline J gene. V usage is TRBV4-1 and J usage is TRBJ2-2, with a possible D match to TRBD2 (7 bases). Trimming shortened V by 2 bases and J by 6 bases, and 13 bases separated the two germline ends. CDR1 and CDR2 (germline): MGHRA, YSYEKL. The CDR3 length is 15 residues. Incomplete CDR3 DNA: TGCGCCAGCAGCCAAATAGGGGGGGGGCCCGGGGAG. The encoded protein is CASSQIGGGPGE. The complete CDR3 reads CASSQIGGGPGELFF.